One and the same sample provided the 26 T cell receptor beta chains below, sequenced in a study of T cell responses to AZD1222 COVID-19 vaccine. TCRdb keeps only in-frame clones here, not all; method: immunoSEQ multiplex PCR. The repertoire holds about 140,000 clones, with 92% as singletons. This material consisted of peripheral blood, taken on day 0 of AZD1222 vaccination. The receptors derive from an adult in good health.

This clone was picked up one time. This chain joins TRBV19 and TRBJ2-7; the match to TRBD1 covers 9 bases. CDR3 length: 15 amino acids. V shed 2 bases and J 1 base; nucleotides not matched to a gene: 3. The germline gives CDR1 LNHDA, CDR2 SQIVND (reference sequence). The CDR3 coding sequence is TGTGCCAGTAGTATAACAGGGGGCGCGTCCTACGAGCAGTACTTC. Protein product: CASSITGGASYEQYF. The variable domain in full, completed from reference TRBV19 and TRBJ2-7, reads DGGITQSPKYLFRKEGQNVTLSCEQNLNHDAMYWYRQDPGQGLRLIYYSQIVNDFQKGDIAEGYSVSREKKESFPLTVTSAQKNPTAFYLCASSITGGASYEQYFGPGTRLTVT.

This chain joins TRBV5-1 and TRBJ1-2, with D hard to call. The CDR3 runs 14 residues. Germline V gene sequence: CDR1 SGHRS, CDR2 YFSETQ. V gave up 3 bases and J gave up 0 bases, with 9 bases separating them. CDR3 region: CASSYSGTNYGYTF. The CDR3 DNA follows: TGCGCCAGCAGCTACTCCGGGACTAACTATGGCTACACCTTC.

The chain carries TRBV7-9 and TRBJ1-4; tentative D call: TRBD1 (5 bases). V was cut by 5 bases and J by 5 bases, with 15 bases left in between. Germline V gene lookup returns CDR1 SEHNR and CDR2 FQNEAQ (reference sequence). The CDR3 runs to 15 residues. The CDR3 sequence is CASSPSGRRNEKLFF. CDR3 nucleotides: TGTGCCAGCAGCCCCTCGGGGCGTAGGAATGAAAAACTGTTTTTT.

This clone came up a few times. The chain couples TRBV12-3 or TRBV12-4 to TRBJ1-4; no firm D call. V gave up 2 bases and J gave up 3 bases, with 4 bases separating them. The CDR3 spans 13 residues. CDR3 amino acids: CASSLFANEKLFF. CDR3 bases: TGTGCCAGCAGTTTATTTGCTAATGAAAAACTGTTTTTT.

Regarding this clone: The identical CDR3 is also encoded by other nucleotide sequences in the sample. V gene TRBV15 combines with J gene TRBJ1-2; 8 bases match TRBD1. This CDR3 has 13 residues. Germline V gene lookup returns CDR1 LNHNV and CDR2 YYDKDF (reference sequence). With 3 bases clipped from V and 7 bases from J, the junction kept 4 bases outside the gene matches. CDR3 nucleotide sequence: TGTGCCACCAGCAGTAGGACAGGGTCTGGCTACACCTTC. It codes for CATSSRTGSGYTF.

This chain uses TRBV11-2 with TRBJ2-7, with D perhaps given as TRBD1 or TRBD2 (5 bases each). V was pared by 1 base and J by 1 base, with 11 bases between. Germline V gene data show CDR1 as SGHAT and CDR2 as FQNNGV. This CDR3 comprises 15 residues. The CDR3 is CASSLVQGASYEQYF. CDR3 coding DNA: TGTGCCAGCAGCTTAGTCCAGGGAGCATCCTACGAGCAGTACTTC. Together with reference TRBV11-2 and TRBJ2-7, the CDR3 gives the full variable domain: EAGVAQSPRYKIIEKRQSVAFWCNPISGHATLYWYQQILGQGPKLLIQFQNNGVVDDSQLPKDRFSAERLKGVDSTLKIQPAKLEDSAVYLCASSLVQGASYEQYFGPGTRLTVT.

V usage is TRBV7-9 and J usage is TRBJ2-7; D gene uncertain. Germline lookup yields CDR1 SEHNR and CDR2 FQNEAQ (reference sequence). The germline V and J ends were trimmed by 4 bases and 5 bases, with 9 bases remaining between them. This CDR3 is 12 amino acids long. The CDR3: CASSYDPHEQYF. The CDR3, as DNA: TGTGCCAGCAGCTACGACCCGCACGAGCAGTACTTC.

The rearrangement joins TRBV6-1 to TRBJ2-1, with D possibly matching TRBD2 (7 bases). With 0 bases removed from V and 5 bases from J, the gap between germline ends came to 20 bases. CDR1 and CDR2 from the germline V gene are MNHNS and SASEGT. The CDR3 has 18 residues. In nucleotides, the CDR3 is TGTGCCAGCAGTGAAGCGCTTCGGCGGGGGCGCAAGGACAATGAGCAGTTCTTC. Protein: CASSEALRRGRKDNEQFF.

The genes are TRBV7-2 and TRBJ2-3; D is perhaps TRBD2 (5 bases). The V gene's germline CDR1 is SGHTA and CDR2 FQGNSA. This CDR3 is 18 amino acids long. The V and J ends lost 5 bases and 2 bases respectively, with 23 bases between them. CDR3 DNA sequence: TGTGCCAGCAGCCCTCCATACCTGACTAAAAAAGACACAGATACGCAGTATTTT. This encodes CASSPPYLTKKDTDTQYF.

The chain is built from TRBV7-6 and TRBJ2-7; TRBD2 matches 9 bases. CDR1 is SGHVS and CDR2 is FNYEAQ in the germline V gene. Trimming cost V 5 bases and J 0 bases; bases outside gene matches: 11. This CDR3 is 17 amino acids long. Here the CDR3 reads CASSPWGSGGSSYEQYF. The CDR3 nucleotides read TGTGCCAGCAGCCCATGGGGCAGCGGGGGGAGCTCCTACGAGCAGTACTTC.

The chain recombines TRBV7-2 with TRBJ1-1, with TRBD1 as a possible D gene (5 bases). The CDR3 loop spans 16 amino acids. The ends were cut back, 2 bases at V and 3 bases at J, with 16 bases in the middle. The V gene's germline CDR1 is SGHTA and CDR2 FQGNSA. The CDR3 nucleotides read TGTGCCAGCAGCTTACGGCAGCCGGGGCGGGACACTGAAGCTTTCTTT. This translates into CASSLRQPGRDTEAFF. Based on the CDR3 plus reference TRBV7-2 and TRBJ1-1, the full variable domain is GAGVSQSPSNKVTEKGKDVELRCDPISGHTALYWYRQSLGQGLEFLIYFQGNSAPDKSGLPSDRFSAERTGGSVSTLTIQRTQQEDSAVYLCASSLRQPGRDTEAFFGQGTRLTVV.

V gene TRBV28 combines with J gene TRBJ1-6, with a weak D call TRBD1 (5 bases). The V and J ends lost 6 bases and 0 bases respectively, with 12 bases between them. This CDR3 comprises 16 residues. CDR1 MDHEN and CDR2 SYDVKM come from the germline V gene. The CDR3 is CASSLPGSSYNSPLHF. The CDR3 DNA is TGTGCCAGCAGCTTACCAGGGAGCTCCTATAATTCACCCCTCCACTTT. The full variable domain, its missing parts supplied by reference TRBV28 and TRBJ1-6, is DVKVTQSSRYLVKRTGEKVFLECVQDMDHENMFWYRQDPGLGLRLIYFSYDVKMKEKGDIPEGYSVSREKKERFSLILESASTNQTSMYLCASSLPGSSYNSPLHFGNGTRLTVT.

Comments on this clone: Different DNA sequences within this sample yield the same CDR3. The chain combines TRBV6-5 with TRBJ2-5; D unresolved. Per the germline V gene, CDR1 is MNHEY and CDR2 is SVGAGI. CDR3 length: 12 residues. Trimming left V 4 bases short and J 1 base short, with 4 bases between. CDR3 sequence (DNA): TGTGCCAGCAGTTCAGTCCAAGAGACCCAGTACTTC. Amino acids: CASSSVQETQYF.

This chain uses TRBV10-3 with TRBJ1-1; no reliable D call. The CDR3 has 16 amino acids. In germline, CDR1 is ENHRY, CDR2 SYGVKD. Trimming removed 2 bases at V and 5 bases at J, with 18 bases between. CDR3 in amino acids: CAISEPNTRVRTEAFF. For the CDR3, the DNA is TGTGCCATCAGTGAGCCGAATACGAGGGTAAGGACTGAAGCTTTCTTT.

This clone was recorded a few times. The chain couples TRBV7-2 to TRBJ2-3; 7 bases fit TRBD2. CDR3 size: 15 residues. Germline V gene lookup returns CDR1 SGHTA and CDR2 FQGNSA. J lost 2 bases, V lost 4 bases, and 6 bases had no gene match. The CDR3 DNA reads TGTGCCAGCAGCTATACCGGGACTATCACAGATACGCAGTATTTT. This codes for CASSYTGTITDTQYF.

This clone was recorded only once. The chain carries TRBV19 and TRBJ1-1; weak D call: TRBD1 (5 bases). V was pared by 1 base and J by 4 bases, with 13 bases between. Per germline, CDR1 LNHDA and CDR2 SQIVND (reference sequence). The CDR3 spans 15 residues. The CDR3 bases are TGTGCCAGTAGTATAGGCACCCAGGGTCCCACTGAAGCTTTCTTT. It yields the protein CASSIGTQGPTEAFF.

The chain recombines TRBV19 with TRBJ2-7; D gene uncertain. Germline CDR1 LNHDA, CDR2 SQIVND (reference sequence). V dropped 5 bases and J dropped 0 bases, with 8 bases sitting between them. The CDR3 spans 13 residues. CDR3 loop: CASSFGDSYEQYF. DNA for the CDR3: TGTGCCAGTAGTTTCGGAGACTCCTACGAGCAGTACTTC.

The genes are TRBV14 and TRBJ1-6, with D possibly TRBD1 on 6 matching bases. The length of the CDR3 is 16 residues. In germline, CDR1 is SGHDN, CDR2 FVKESK. V was pared by 2 bases and J by 6 bases, with 14 bases between. The CDR3 nucleotides read TGTGCCAGCAGCCAATTCGGCAGGGGTTTTAATTCACCCCTCCACTTT. Protein: CASSQFGRGFNSPLHF.

The chain links TRBV28 to TRBJ2-7; D possibly corresponds to TRBD2 (5 bases). Looked up from germline, CDR1 is MDHEN and CDR2 is SYDVKM. The CDR3 spans 15 residues. V dropped 4 bases and J dropped 3 bases, with 16 bases sitting between them. CDR3 residues: CASSSYRGRGYEQYF. DNA of the CDR3: TGTGCCAGCAGTTCCTATCGAGGGAGAGGCTACGAGCAGTACTTC. The whole variable domain, remainder taken from reference TRBV28 and TRBJ2-7, is DVKVTQSSRYLVKRTGEKVFLECVQDMDHENMFWYRQDPGLGLRLIYFSYDVKMKEKGDIPEGYSVSREKKERFSLILESASTNQTSMYLCASSSYRGRGYEQYFGPGTRLTVT.

J is TRBJ1-1 and V is TRBV7-6; 7 nucleotides line up with TRBD1. Trimming removed 5 bases from V and 1 base from J; junction bases left unmatched: 4. There are 14 residues in the CDR3. Germline CDR1 and CDR2: SGHVS and FNYEAQ. CDR3 amino acids: CASSQGQKNTEAFF. DNA for the CDR3: TGTGCCAGCAGCCAGGGACAGAAGAACACTGAAGCTTTCTTT. Drawing the rest from reference TRBV7-6 and TRBJ1-1, the complete variable domain is GAGVSQSPRYKVTKRGQDVALRCDPISGHVSLYWYRQALGQGPEFLTYFNYEAQQDKSGLPNDRFSAERPEGSISTLTIQRTEQRDSAMYRCASSQGQKNTEAFFGQGTRLTVV.

This chain uses TRBV5-1 with TRBJ1-6, with 7 bases fitting TRBD1. The CDR3 loop spans 14 amino acids. The V gene end was trimmed by 0 bases and the J gene end by 9 bases; junction bases not matched to a gene: 3. Per germline, CDR1 SGHRS and CDR2 YFSETQ. The CDR3 DNA follows: TGCGCCAGCAGCTTGGACAGGGGTACTTCACCCCTCCACTTT. Translated: CASSLDRGTSPLHF.

This clone occurred once. The rearrangement joins TRBV3-1 (or the pseudogene TRBV3-2) to TRBJ1-2; weak D call: TRBD1 (6 bases). CDR1 is LGHDT and CDR2 is YNNKEL in the germline V gene (reference sequence). The V end lost 2 bases, the J end lost 2 bases, and 12 bases lay between the germline ends. This CDR3 contains 15 residues. The CDR3 region has the DNA TGTGCCAGCAGCCAACGTGAGGGGGTAAACTATGGCTACACCTTC. It codes for CASSQREGVNYGYTF.

This chain links TRBV24-1 with TRBJ1-2, with 9 bases aligning to TRBD1. The CDR3 has 16 amino acids. After removal of 4 bases from V and 6 bases from J, the junction contained 11 bases not matched to a gene. Germline loops: CDR1 KGHDR, CDR2 SFDVKD. The CDR3 loop is CATSDHRGRWMDGYTF. CDR3 nucleotides: TGTGCCACCAGTGACCACAGGGGGCGTTGGATGGATGGCTACACCTTC.

The chain is built from TRBV3-1 (or the pseudogene TRBV3-2) and TRBJ2-7; 8 positions match TRBD2. This CDR3 is 14 amino acids long. Germline assignment: CDR1 LGHDT and CDR2 YNNKEL (reference sequence). V shed 4 bases and J 2 bases; nucleotides not matched to a gene: 4. DNA for the CDR3: TGTGCCAGCAGCCTAGCGGGGCTTACCTACGAGCAGTACTTC. This codes for CASSLAGLTYEQYF.

The chain couples TRBV21-1 to TRBJ1-5. TRBV21-1 constitutes a pseudogene. The CDR3 runs 19 residues. CDR3 protein: CASSKARHAAECGNQPQHF. The CDR3 DNA reads as TGTGCCAGCAGCAAAGCACGGCATGCGGCGGAGTGTGGCAATCAGCCCCAGCATTTT.

This rearrangement joins TRBV10-3 to TRBJ1-6; D may be TRBD1 (6 bases). Germline V gene data show CDR1 as ENHRY and CDR2 as SYGVKD. V lost 4 bases to trimming and J lost 6 bases, with 10 bases between them. The CDR3 covers 14 residues. The DNA of the CDR3 is TGTGCCATCAGTGTACAGGGAGTTAATTCACCCCTCCACTTT. Translation gives CAISVQGVNSPLHF.